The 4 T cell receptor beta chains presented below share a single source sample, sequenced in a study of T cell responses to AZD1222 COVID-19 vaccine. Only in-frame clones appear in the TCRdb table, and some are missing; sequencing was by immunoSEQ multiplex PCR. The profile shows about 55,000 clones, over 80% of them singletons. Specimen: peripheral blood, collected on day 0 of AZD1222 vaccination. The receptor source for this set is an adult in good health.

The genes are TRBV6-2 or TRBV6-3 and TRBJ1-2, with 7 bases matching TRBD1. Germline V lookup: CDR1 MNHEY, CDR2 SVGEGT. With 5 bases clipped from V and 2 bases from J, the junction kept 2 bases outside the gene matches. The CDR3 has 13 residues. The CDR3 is CASSMTGNYGYTF. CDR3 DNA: TGTGCCAGCAGTATGACAGGGAACTATGGCTACACCTTC.

The CDR3 DNA is TGCGCCAGCAGCCAAGGAGGTGGTAGCAGGACAGATACGCAGTATTTT. This codes for CASSQGGGSRTDTQYF. The J gene is TRBJ2-3, the V gene TRBV4-3; D gene unclear. Trimming left V 1 base short and J 3 bases short, with 14 bases between. The CDR3 extends over 16 amino acids. The germline V gene has CDR1 LGHNA and CDR2 YSLEER.

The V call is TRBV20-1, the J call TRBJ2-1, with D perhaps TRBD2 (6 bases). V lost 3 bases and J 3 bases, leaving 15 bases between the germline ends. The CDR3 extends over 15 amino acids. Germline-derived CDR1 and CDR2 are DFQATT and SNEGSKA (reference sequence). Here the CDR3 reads CSASPPGVLYNEQFF. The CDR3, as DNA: TGCAGTGCTAGTCCCCCGGGAGTGCTCTACAATGAGCAGTTCTTC.

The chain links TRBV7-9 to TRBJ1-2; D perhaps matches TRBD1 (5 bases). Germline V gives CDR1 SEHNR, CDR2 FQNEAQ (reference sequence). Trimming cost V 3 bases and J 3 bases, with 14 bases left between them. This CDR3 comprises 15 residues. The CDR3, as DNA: TGTGCCAGCAGCTTGCTCAGGGTATCGGACTATGGCTACACCTTC. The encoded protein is CASSLLRVSDYGYTF.